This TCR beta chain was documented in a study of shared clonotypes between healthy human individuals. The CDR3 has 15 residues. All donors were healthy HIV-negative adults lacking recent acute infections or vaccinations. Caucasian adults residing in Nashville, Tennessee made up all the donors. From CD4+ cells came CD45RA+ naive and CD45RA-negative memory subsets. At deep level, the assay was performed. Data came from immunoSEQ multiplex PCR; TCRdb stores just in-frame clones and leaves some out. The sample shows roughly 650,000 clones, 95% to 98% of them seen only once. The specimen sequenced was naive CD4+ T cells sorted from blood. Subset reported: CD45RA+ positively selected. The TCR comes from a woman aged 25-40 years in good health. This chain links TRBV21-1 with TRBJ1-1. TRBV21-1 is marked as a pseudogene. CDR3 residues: CASSEAGRGDTEAFF. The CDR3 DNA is TGTGCCAGCAGCGAAGCGGGGCGCGGGGACACTGAAGCTTTCTTT.